A single sample is the source of the 14 T cell receptor beta chains below, sequenced in a study of CD8 T cells in Susac syndrome. After extraction with the RNeasy kit, about 0.5 to 1 ug of the RNA was reverse transcribed using random hexamers. In TCRdb, the immunoSEQ multiplex PCR reads were re-called with MiXCR into one record per CDR3 protein. The sample consists of approximately 140,000 distinct CDR3 sequences, approximately 95% of them appearing once. Sequencing used CD4+ T cells from PBMCs. The receptors derive from a human donor with multiple sclerosis.

The V call is TRBV9, the J call TRBJ2-1; D is uncertain. V lost 5 bases and J lost 8, with 11 bases in between. This CDR3 has 12 amino acids. Germline CDR1 SGDLS, CDR2 YYNGEE. For the CDR3, the DNA is TGTGCCAGCAGTGGTGTGAGCGATGAGCAGTTCTTC. This translates into CASSGVSDEQFF.

This chain uses TRBV21-1 with TRBJ1-1; the DNA was not used to check the table's D call, TRBD1. TRBV21-1 is an annotated pseudogene. There are 13 residues in the CDR3. CDR3 coding DNA: TGTGCCAGCAGCACGACAGGGGTCACTGAAGCTTTCTTT. Translating gives CASSTTGVTEAFF.

The chain joins TRBV6-5 to TRBJ1-5; no clear D gene. The V gene lost 2 bases and the J gene lost 6 bases, with 11 bases spanning the gap. CDR1 MNHEY and CDR2 SVGAGI come from the germline V gene. This CDR3 has 14 residues. The CDR3 DNA sequence: TGTGCCAGCAGTTACGGGTCAGGAGGTCAGCCCCAGCATTTT. Translated, it gives CASSYGSGGQPQHF.

V gene TRBV24-1 combines with J gene TRBJ2-3, with D tentatively TRBD1 (5 bases). The CDR3 has 12 amino acids. Trimming left V 10 bases short and J 3 bases short, with 10 bases between. CDR1 is KGHDR, CDR2 SFDVKD, per germline. CDR3 sequence (DNA): TGTGCCACTGCAGGGTCGACAGATACGCAGTATTTT. Its protein is CATAGSTDTQYF.

V is TRBV20-1 and J is TRBJ2-3; D remains ambiguous. Trimming cost V 2 bases and J 0 bases, with 12 bases left between them. Germline assignment: CDR1 DFQATT and CDR2 SNEGSKA (reference sequence). The CDR3 has 15 residues. The CDR3 spells CSARQHITSTDTQYF. As DNA, the CDR3 is TGCAGTGCTAGACAACACATCACTAGCACAGATACGCAGTATTTT.

The rearrangement joins TRBV29-1 to TRBJ2-3; no definite D call. Trimming pared 4 bases from V and 6 bases from J, leaving 2 bases between. The germline V gene has CDR1 SQVTM and CDR2 ANQGSEA. The CDR3 totals 9 residues. CDR3 in DNA: TGCAGCGTTGGGGATACGCAGTATTTT. Encoded protein: CSVGDTQYF.

V and J are TRBV3-1 and TRBJ1-1, with 7 bases identical to TRBD1. Germline assignment: CDR1 LGHDT and CDR2 YNNKEL (reference sequence). The length of the CDR3 is 14 residues. Trimming at V came to 3 bases and at J to 4 bases, leaving 5 bases not matched to a gene. The CDR3 protein is CASSHNRGGTEAFF. The CDR3 DNA reads as TGTGCCAGCAGCCATAACAGGGGAGGCACTGAAGCTTTCTTT.

The V gene is TRBV30, the J gene TRBJ1-2; D is unresolved. CDR1 and CDR2 from the germline V gene are GTSNPN and SVGIG (reference sequence). The CDR3 has 15 residues. V was cut by 1 base and J by 2 bases, with 14 bases left in between. The CDR3 DNA reads as TGTGCCTGGAGTGCGCCAGCACGAGGGAACTATGGCTACACCTTC. Amino acid sequence: CAWSAPARGNYGYTF. Together with reference TRBV30 and TRBJ1-2, the CDR3 gives the full variable domain: SQTIHQWPATLVQPVGSPLSLECTVEGTSNPNLYWYRQAAGRGLQLLFYSVGIGQISSEVPQNLSASRPQDRQFILSSKKLLLSDSGFYLCAWSAPARGNYGYTFGSGTRLTVV.

V and J are TRBV9 and TRBJ2-3; TRBD1 agrees at 8 bases. CDR3 length: 19 residues. The V segment lost 0 bases and the J segment 1 base; nucleotides outside the gene matches: 13. Germline V gene lookup returns CDR1 SGDLS and CDR2 YYNGEE. CDR3 in amino acids: CASSVVPLLPTGGTDTQYF. The CDR3, as DNA: TGTGCCAGCAGCGTAGTTCCCCTGCTACCGACAGGGGGCACAGATACGCAGTATTTT.

The V and J genes are TRBV12-3 or TRBV12-4 and TRBJ2-5; D is unclear. Trimming stripped 2 bases from V and 5 bases from J, with 6 bases between. This CDR3 is built from 12 residues. CDR3 sequence (DNA): TGTGCCAGCAGTTTATGGATGGAGACCCAGTACTTC. This sequence encodes CASSLWMETQYF.

This chain connects TRBV7-6 to TRBJ2-1, with D unclear. This CDR3 region has 12 residues. Germline CDR1 and CDR2: SGHVS and FNYEAQ. V was trimmed by 5 bases and J by 6 bases, leaving 8 bases between them. CDR3 sequence: CASSHSRNEQFF. The CDR3 nucleotides are TGTGCCAGCAGCCATAGTCGCAATGAGCAGTTCTTC.

The V and J genes are TRBV29-1 and TRBJ1-1; D uncertain. This CDR3 is 13 amino acids long. The V and J ends lost 4 bases and 1 base respectively, with 10 bases between them. From germline, CDR1 is SQVTM and CDR2 ANQGSEA. The CDR3: CSVVRHANTEAFF. The CDR3 DNA reads as TGCAGCGTTGTTAGGCACGCGAACACTGAAGCTTTCTTT.

This rearrangement joins TRBV4-3 to TRBJ2-3; D might be TRBD2 (5 bases). The CDR3 is 18 residues long. CDR1 LGHNA and CDR2 YSLEER come from the germline V gene. V shed 4 bases and J shed 1 base, with 21 bases lying between them. The CDR3 is CASSRSSGGVGGTDTQYF. Here the CDR3 DNA reads TGCGCCAGCAGCCGATCAAGCGGTGGGGTCGGTGGCACAGATACGCAGTATTTT.

The V call is TRBV5-1, the J call TRBJ2-7; weak D call: TRBD1 (6 bases). V shed 2 bases and J shed 2 bases, with 14 bases lying between them. The germline V gene has CDR1 SGHRS and CDR2 YFSETQ. This CDR3 contains 15 residues. In DNA form, the CDR3 reads TGCGCCAGCAGCTTAGGGGGTATAAGTCCCTACGAGCAGTACTTC. Translated: CASSLGGISPYEQYF.